The present entry profiles one T cell receptor (beta chain) with its context. V was cut by 4 bases and J by 2 bases, with 12 bases left in between. The CDR3 is made up of 15 amino acids. Germline values: CDR1 SGHNT, CDR2 YYREEE (reference sequence). These data come from a study of blood T cell repertoires in COVID-19. Per the authors' pipeline: The assay estimated nucleated cells by amplifying reference gene primers. Profiled with immunoSEQ multiplex PCR; TCRdb holds only in-frame clones, not every one. V and J calls and clone size are copied from that table; D and trimming were computed from the DNA. The sample contains over 110,000 clones, more than 70% of which appear only once.

The chain recombines TRBV5-4 with TRBJ2-2, with D tentatively TRBD1 (6 bases). Sequenced material: peripheral blood. This TCR was recovered from a human donor in a cohort sampled during active COVID-19. CDR3 region: CASSPEGGNTGELFF. CDR3 in DNA: TGTGCCAGCAGCCCCGAAGGGGGAAACACCGGGGAGCTGTTTTTT.